This T cell receptor beta chain was observed in a study of tumor-infiltrating lymphocytes in primary liver carcinoma. Across the whole study: Ranging in age from 30 to 69 years, the patients were men and women.

The investigators made TCR beta cDNA from about 500 ng total RNA, using a constant-region primer. Sequencing libraries for TCR beta derived from three nested multiplex PCR rounds that used slightly modified ARM-PCR. Rounds one and two of PCR, each of 10 cycles, were primed with TRBV1-TRBV30 forward primers and a C-beta reverse primer. A single record per CDR3 protein comes from TCRdb applying MiXCR to the multiplex PCR reads. Found here are about 200,000 distinct CDR3 sequences, roughly two thirds of them singletons; the top ten hold roughly 6.8%. Notes on this clonotype: A much larger clone sits a single nucleotide away, making a read error possible.

The length of the CDR3 is 14 residues. Unsorted whole blood yielded the blood RNA, and germline DNA was also extracted. The sample was peripheral blood. The receptor was derived from a woman aged 55-70 years with primary liver carcinoma and hepatitis B virus infection. The rearrangement joins TRBV12-3 or TRBV12-4 to TRBJ2-2; TRBD2 might be the D (5 bases). In DNA, the CDR3 is TGTGCCAGCAGTTTATATTCGAACACCGGGGAGCTGTCTTTT. Protein: CASSLYSNTGELSF.